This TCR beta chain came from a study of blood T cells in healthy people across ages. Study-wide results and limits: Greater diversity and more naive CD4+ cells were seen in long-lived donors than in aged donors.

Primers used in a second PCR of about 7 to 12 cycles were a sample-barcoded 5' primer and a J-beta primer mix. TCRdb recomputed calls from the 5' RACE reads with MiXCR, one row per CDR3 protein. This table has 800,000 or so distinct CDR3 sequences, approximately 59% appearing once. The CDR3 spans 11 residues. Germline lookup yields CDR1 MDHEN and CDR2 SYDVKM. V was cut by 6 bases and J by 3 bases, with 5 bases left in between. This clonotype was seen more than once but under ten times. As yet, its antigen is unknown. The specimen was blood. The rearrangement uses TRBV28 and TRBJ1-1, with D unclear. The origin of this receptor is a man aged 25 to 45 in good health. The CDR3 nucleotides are TGTGCCAGCAGCCGCGACACTGAAGCTTTCTTT. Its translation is CASSRDTEAFF. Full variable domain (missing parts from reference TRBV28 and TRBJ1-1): DVKVTQSSRYLVKRTGEKVFLECVQDMDHENMFWYRQDPGLGLRLIYFSYDVKMKEKGDIPEGYSVSREKKERFSLILESASTNQTSMYLCASSRDTEAFFGQGTRLTVV.